These 10 T cell receptor beta chains originate from one sample sequenced in a study of blood T cell repertoires in COVID-19. The protocol was immunoSEQ multiplex PCR, while the TCRdb copy is restricted to in-frame clones and leaves out a portion. This table has more than 350,000 clones, around nine tenths appearing once. Sequencing used PBMCs or T cells enriched from blood (not recorded which). The receptors were gathered from a woman between 18 and 29 years old who had been exposed to COVID-19.

Only one count was recorded for this clone. This sequence joins TRBV18 and TRBJ1-2; D is possibly TRBD1 (5 bases). This CDR3 region has 15 residues. V shed 3 bases and J shed 2 bases, with 13 bases lying between them. The germline gives CDR1 KGHSH, CDR2 LQKENI. CDR3 nucleotides: TGTGCCAGCTCACCGGACATAAAGCCCAACTATGGCTACACCTTC. Translated, it gives CASSPDIKPNYGYTF.

The V call is TRBV5-1, the J call TRBJ2-5; 7 nucleotides line up with TRBD1. The CDR3 consists of 13 residues. The junction had 6 bases not matched to a gene; V was cut back by 8 bases and J by 2 bases. CDR1 is SGHRS and CDR2 is YFSETQ in the germline V gene. The CDR3 sequence: CARTGILQETQYF. In DNA, the CDR3 is TGCGCCAGGACAGGGATTCTTCAAGAGACCCAGTACTTC.

V and J are TRBV11-2 and TRBJ1-2, with D uncertain. The ends were cut back, 5 bases at V and 4 bases at J, with 14 bases in the middle. The V gene's germline CDR1 is SGHAT and CDR2 FQNNGV. CDR3 size: 14 residues. This CDR3 reads CASSPWGGGYGYTF. In nucleotides, the CDR3 is TGTGCCAGCAGCCCATGGGGAGGCGGCTATGGCTACACCTTC.

The gene calls are TRBV4-2 and TRBJ2-7; D is perhaps TRBD2 (5 bases). Between the trimmed V and J ends, which lost 5 bases and 1 base, there was a span of 21 bases. CDR3 length: 17 amino acids. Germline V gene data show CDR1 as LGHNA and CDR2 as YNFKEQ. CDR3 region: CASSSNLEQRGSYEQYF. The CDR3 DNA reads as TGTGCCAGCAGCTCTAACCTGGAGCAAAGAGGGTCCTACGAGCAGTACTTC.

The chain recombines TRBV10-1 with TRBJ2-7; D gene unclear. Germline V lookup: CDR1 WNHNN, CDR2 SYGVQD (reference sequence). The CDR3 is 18 amino acids. V was cut by 2 bases and J by 0 bases, with 20 bases left in between. The chain's CDR3 is CASSEPFVIRVHSYEQYF. The CDR3 region has the DNA TGCGCCAGCAGTGAGCCCTTTGTTATCCGGGTTCACTCCTACGAGCAGTACTTC.

V is TRBV28 and J is TRBJ2-1, with 13 bases fitting TRBD2. The length of the CDR3 is 17 residues. V lost 7 bases and J lost 0; bases outside the gene matches: 6. CDR1 and CDR2 from the germline V gene are MDHEN and SYDVKM. The CDR3 reads CASITGTSGASYNEQFF. The CDR3, as DNA: TGTGCCAGCATAACCGGGACTAGCGGGGCCTCCTACAATGAGCAGTTCTTC.

V is TRBV28 and J is TRBJ2-1; 9 bases match TRBD1. The CDR3 is made up of 14 amino acids. Germline V gene sequence: CDR1 MDHEN, CDR2 SYDVKM. Trimming took 9 bases from V and 6 from J; bases not matched to a gene: 9. The CDR3, as DNA: TGTGCCAGTCACCGGGGGACAGGGACCAATGAGCAGTTCTTC. It codes for CASHRGTGTNEQFF.

The V call is TRBV7-9, the J call TRBJ2-5; 10 nucleotides match TRBD1. Trimming took 3 bases from V and 3 from J; bases not matched to a gene: 1. Per germline, CDR1 SEHNR and CDR2 FQNEAQ (reference sequence). The CDR3 runs 14 residues. This chain's CDR3 is CASSFGQGEETQYF. The DNA of the CDR3 is TGTGCCAGCAGCTTTGGACAGGGGGAAGAGACCCAGTACTTC.

This chain's CDR3 is CASSLATSGGQETQYF. The DNA of the CDR3 is TGTGCCAGCAGCTTAGCTACTAGCGGGGGACAAGAGACCCAGTACTTC. The V and J genes are TRBV7-2 and TRBJ2-5; 11 positions match TRBD2. This CDR3 region has 16 residues. V was clipped by 0 bases and J by 2 bases; unmatched bases: 2. The V gene's germline CDR1 is SGHTA and CDR2 FQGNSA.

V is TRBV19 and J is TRBJ2-1; perhaps TRBD2 as D (6 bases). Trimming shortened V by 3 bases and J by 7 bases, and 13 bases separated the two germline ends. Germline V gene sequence: CDR1 LNHDA, CDR2 SQIVND (reference sequence). CDR3 size: 14 residues. CDR3 bases: TGTGCCAGTAGTATCACCGGGAGCCAGAATGAGCAGTTCTTC. Amino acids: CASSITGSQNEQFF.